This T cell receptor beta chain was retrieved from a study of spatial heterogeneity in lung cancer (dated by TCRdb to between 2018 and 2020). Looking at the study overall: Beta-chain transcripts were consistently detected in greater numbers than alpha-chain transcripts, which likely reflected higher beta-chain transcript abundance. In tumor regions, TCR transcript counts showed a strong correlation with a T cell transcriptional module score from matched bulk RNA-seq. In the raw uncorrected reads, each unique combination of TCR and UMI appeared more than ten times on average. The study quantitatively compared TCR alpha and beta repertoires across multiple tumor regions, matched nontumor lung and blood in non-small cell lung cancer. The study linked features of the TCR repertoire to counts of nonsynonymous mutations, which were determined by whole-exome sequencing of tumor tissue. Both alpha and beta chains were TCR-sequenced in 200 to 250 tumor regions, under 80 matched nontumor lung samples and more than 50 PBMC samples obtained at surgery.

The time point label of this sample denotes: sample taken at primary tumor resection. The donors were approximately 70 patients from the lung TRACERx cohort who had early-stage, untreated non-small cell lung cancer. Without any cell sorting, TCR sequencing was performed on whole RNA extracted either from tumor and nontumor lung tissue or from cryopreserved PBMC samples. Only patients for whom sufficient RNA was available from at least two tumor regions were selected for TCR sequencing. Before selection, tumor and adjacent nontumor lung specimens were reviewed by a lung pathologist. In this sample, this clonotype turned up many times. Its antigen is still unknown. No base quality information exists; no much larger clone differs at one position. Study-level results and caveats: Estimated TCR-seq coverage of tumor T cells was only roughly 7% for alpha chains and about 12% for beta chains. The tumor nonsynonymous mutation count correlated with the number of expanded alpha and beta TCRs within the tumor. Additional single-cell paired TCR alpha and beta sequencing was considered necessary to confirm, at a functional level, the hypothesis that regional TCRs recognize regional mutations. Counts of ubiquitous and regional expanded TCRs correlated with counts of ubiquitous and regional nonsynonymous mutations, respectively.

Libraries came from 5' RACE. Sequenced on a NextSeq 500. To allow correction of PCR and sequencing errors, the TCR library protocol tagged every TCR cDNA molecule with a unique molecular identifier. Concerning the study's data processing: TCR identification, UMI-based error correction and CDR3 extraction were all carried out with Decombinator tools. Expanded TCRs were defined as those above a frequency of 2 per 1,000, corresponding to the top 1% of the tumor frequency distribution. Expanded tumor TCRs statistically deemed absent (corrected P<0.05) from at least one tumor region were classed as regional, and all other expanded tumor TCRs were classed as ubiquitous. Renyi diversity was calculated using the R vegan package after each repertoire was subsampled 100 times to 5,000 TCRs. CDR3 similarity networks were built from amino acid triplet string-kernel similarity, connecting CDR3s with pairwise similarity above 0.82. The public reads were reprocessed in TCRdb via fastp at Q25 and MiXCR, keeping in-frame beta chains. Here each entry gathers all rows of one CDR3 protein and keeps the most common genes and DNA. TCRdb, not the authors, supplied the V and J calls. The sample contains approximately 13,000 distinct CDR3 sequences, about 5% of them found a single time. Around 39% of the sample comes from the top ten.

The sequencing here drew on lung tumor tissue, taken at surgery. This sequence originates from a male donor with early-stage non-small cell lung cancer.

The nucleotides read TGCAGTGCTCCCAGCCCGACGCGGGGTCCGGGCAATCAGCCCCAGCATTTT. Its product reads: CSAPSPTRGPGNQPQHF. The rearrangement joined TRBV20-1 to TRBJ1-5; the D gene identity is not certain. The CDR3 spans 17 residues, from the cysteine through the phenylalanine. Left in the record is the CDR3 DNA by itself, 51 bases read in frame from the first base. Based on the germline V gene (reference sequence), the CDR1 and CDR2 sequences are DFQATT and SNEGSKA. Trimming takes 5 bases from V and 2 bases from J, and the germline ends sit 22 bases apart.